The clone carrying this T cell receptor (beta chain) appeared many times. The antigen is unknown. V gave up 8 bases and J gave up 0 bases, with 8 bases separating them. Germline values: CDR1 MDHEN, CDR2 SYDVKM. The CDR3 has 12 amino acids. This sample was included in a study of T cells in Graves' hyperthyroidism and ophthalmopathy. Findings of the study overall: From stable hyperthyroidism, ophthalmopathy was separated by a 13 V-J model. Most clonotypes expanded in thyroid above 0.001 were likewise present in blood.

TCR beta CDR3 regions were amplified from RNA transcripts. The HTBI primer set drove a first-round RT-PCR of the TCR CDR3. One entry per CDR3 protein results from TCRdb running MiXCR on the multiplex PCR reads. The data show hundreds of thousands of distinct CDR3 sequences, roughly 15% seen once. At least 3 on the Clinical Activity Score was recorded for ophthalmopathy patients, who also had NOSPECS grade at least 4 and duration under 3 months. The PBMCs were taken from more than 8 ml of fresh peripheral blood. The sequence was obtained from a woman aged 40 to 50 with Graves' ophthalmopathy. What was sequenced was blood. This chain joins TRBV28 and TRBJ2-7; D uncertain. The CDR3 region is CASLSSSYEQYF. In DNA, the CDR3 is TGTGCCAGCCTGTCCTCCTCCTACGAGCAGTACTTC.